Each of the 29 T cell receptor beta chains below was sequenced from the same sample in a study of blood T cell repertoires in COVID-19. The assay was immunoSEQ multiplex PCR, and TCRdb's table has in-frame clones only and misses some. Here the sample spans over 95,000 clones, over 65% being singletons. Sequencing was carried out using peripheral blood. Every receptor here comes from a woman between 40 and 55 years old with acute or convalescent COVID-19.

This chain connects TRBV3-1 (or the pseudogene TRBV3-2) to TRBJ1-2; D not certain. The V end was cut by 0 bases, the J end by 4 bases, with 12 bases between. The V gene's germline CDR1 is LGHDT and CDR2 YNNKEL (reference sequence). This CDR3 has 15 amino acids. The CDR3 here is CASSQDVRSSYGYTF. The CDR3 DNA follows: TGTGCCAGCAGCCAAGACGTCAGATCCTCCTATGGCTACACCTTC.

This clone was found a few times. The V gene is TRBV11-2, the J gene TRBJ2-2; 8 nucleotides agree with TRBD1. V lost 6 bases and J lost 0; bases outside the gene matches: 6. The germline gives CDR1 SGHAT, CDR2 FQNNGV. The length of the CDR3 is 16 residues. The CDR3 DNA follows: TGTGCCAGCAGATCCCAGGGGGCTACGAACACCGGGGAGCTGTTTTTT. This codes for CASRSQGATNTGELFF.

The chain's CDR3 is CASSVDTNTEAFF. CDR3 coding DNA: TGCGCCAGCAGCGTAGACACTAACACTGAAGCTTTCTTT. The genes are TRBV5-1 and TRBJ1-1; D is uncertain. The germline V gene encodes CDR1 SGHRS and CDR2 YFSETQ. V was clipped by 4 bases and J by 2 bases, with 9 bases between them. The CDR3 is 13 amino acids.

This chain joins TRBV19 and TRBJ2-5, with 7 bases matching TRBD1. Germline trimming cut 8 bases from V and 4 bases from J; bases unmatched to any gene: 10. Germline values: CDR1 LNHDA, CDR2 SQIVND (reference sequence). There are 14 residues in the CDR3. CDR3 in DNA: TGTGCCAGTCGAAAAACAGGGGTTCGAGAGACCCAGTACTTC. This encodes CASRKTGVRETQYF.

This chain joins TRBV24-1 and TRBJ1-2, with D possibly matching TRBD1 (6 bases). CDR1 is KGHDR and CDR2 is SFDVKD in the germline V gene. V dropped 2 bases and J dropped 6 bases, with 12 bases sitting between them. This CDR3 contains 14 residues. The CDR3 nucleotides read TGTGCCACCAGTGATTCTCGACAGGTCCATGGCTACACCTTC. Translation: CATSDSRQVHGYTF.

The chain carries TRBV4-1 and TRBJ1-5; D is ambiguous. Germline V gene data show CDR1 as MGHRA and CDR2 as YSYEKL. There are 14 residues in the CDR3. The V end was cut by 3 bases, the J end by 5 bases, with 11 bases between. The CDR3 is CASSQLLTDQPQHF. The CDR3, as DNA: TGCGCCAGCAGCCAGCTGCTGACTGATCAGCCCCAGCATTTT.

The chain uses TRBV27 and TRBJ1-6; D may be TRBD1 (5 bases). From germline, CDR1 is MNHEY and CDR2 SMNVEV (reference sequence). CDR3 length equals 14 residues. Trimming cost V 6 bases and J 10 bases, with 16 bases left between them. The CDR3 protein is CASRGGGERSPLHF. For the CDR3, the DNA is TGTGCCAGCAGGGGGGGAGGGGAGAGGTCACCCCTCCACTTT.

V is TRBV5-1 and J is TRBJ2-2; 7 bases are shared with TRBD1. CDR1 SGHRS and CDR2 YFSETQ come from the germline V gene. V dropped 4 bases and J dropped 6; count of bases not matched to a gene: 6. This CDR3 has 14 residues. CDR3 residues: CASSPRTGPGELFF. In nucleotides, the CDR3 is TGCGCCAGCAGCCCCAGGACAGGCCCCGGGGAGCTGTTTTTT.

V and J are TRBV6-5 and TRBJ2-3; 10 positions match TRBD1. V shed 6 bases and J 2 bases; nucleotides not matched to a gene: 5. Germline V CDR1 and CDR2: MNHEY, SVGAGI. This CDR3 is built from 15 residues. The CDR3 sequence: CASRSGQGITDTQYF. CDR3 nucleotides: TGTGCCAGCAGGTCGGGACAGGGGATCACAGATACGCAGTATTTT.

This clone has just one count. The rearrangement joins TRBV30 to TRBJ1-2; a possible D gene is TRBD1 (5 bases). The CDR3 is made up of 14 amino acids. V shed 2 bases and J shed 9 bases, with 19 bases lying between them. In germline, CDR1 is GTSNPN, CDR2 SVGIG (reference sequence). CDR3 in amino acids: CAWSIGRQGMRYTF. The CDR3 region has the DNA TGTGCCTGGAGTATAGGGCGGCAGGGCATGCGCTACACCTTC.

This clone is a singleton in its sample. The chain links TRBV7-8 to TRBJ1-2; 8 nucleotides line up with TRBD1. The CDR3 runs 14 residues. The trim removed 5 bases at V and 7 bases at J, leaving 9 bases unmatched. The germline gives CDR1 SGHVS, CDR2 FQNEAQ. For the CDR3, the DNA is TGTGCCAGCAGCCTTGGACAGGGATTGGGTGGCTACACCTTC. Its translation: CASSLGQGLGGYTF.

This chain uses TRBV2 with TRBJ1-6; maybe TRBD1 (6 bases). V lost 4 bases to trimming and J lost 6 bases, with 13 bases between them. The CDR3 runs to 15 residues. The germline gives CDR1 SNHLY, CDR2 FYNNEI. The CDR3 nucleotides are TGTGCCAGCAGTGGGGGGCTATGGAGTAATTCACCCCTCCACTTT. Translation: CASSGGLWSNSPLHF.

The gene calls are TRBV9 and TRBJ1-1; D perhaps matches TRBD1 (6 bases). Between the trimmed V and J ends, which lost 3 bases and 1 base, there was a span of 19 bases. CDR3 length equals 17 residues. Germline V gene data show CDR1 as SGDLS and CDR2 as YYNGEE. The CDR3 DNA reads as TGTGCCAGCAGCGCATGGCCTACAAAAGGGGGGAACACTGAAGCTTTCTTT. This sequence encodes CASSAWPTKGGNTEAFF.

This rearrangement joins TRBV19 to TRBJ1-2; D gene ambiguous. V shed 3 bases and J shed 5 bases, with 10 bases lying between them. Germline lookup yields CDR1 LNHDA and CDR2 SQIVND (reference sequence). The CDR3 contains 13 residues. Here the CDR3 DNA reads TGTGCCAGTAGTATCCCGGGTCCTTATGGCTACACCTTC. This codes for CASSIPGPYGYTF.

The gene calls are TRBV12-3 or TRBV12-4 and TRBJ1-1; D ambiguous. The CDR3 loop spans 13 amino acids. V was pared by 6 bases and J by 4 bases, with 12 bases between. CDR3 sequence: CASSRQRSTEAFF. The CDR3 DNA is TGTGCCAGCAGCCGGCAGCGTTCCACTGAAGCTTTCTTT.

The chain employs TRBV6-5 and TRBJ1-1, with 9 bases identical to TRBD1. The CDR3 is 15 amino acids. Trimming took 6 bases from V and 7 from J; bases not matched to a gene: 12. CDR1 is MNHEY, CDR2 SVGAGI, per germline. CDR3 in DNA: TGTGCCAGCAGGTCGGACAGGGGAAGGAATATTGAAGCTTTCTTT. This sequence encodes CASRSDRGRNIEAFF.

The gene calls are TRBV5-1 and TRBJ2-3; D gene ambiguous. Germline CDR1 is SGHRS and CDR2 is YFSETQ. Trimming stripped 4 bases from V and 2 bases from J, with 8 bases between. The CDR3 extends over 13 amino acids. Written as DNA, the CDR3 is TGCGCCAGCAGCCCAGACTTCACAGATACGCAGTATTTT. It translates to CASSPDFTDTQYF.

The chain couples TRBV5-1 to TRBJ2-2, with a tentative D call TRBD1 (5 bases). V shed 4 bases and J shed 1 base, with 8 bases lying between them. Germline CDR1 is SGHRS and CDR2 is YFSETQ. The CDR3 spans 14 residues. The CDR3 protein is CASSTGQNTGELFF. CDR3 nucleotide sequence: TGCGCCAGCAGCACCGGACAGAACACCGGGGAGCTGTTTTTT.

V is TRBV5-1 and J is TRBJ2-2; 9 bases line up with TRBD1. Losses at the gene ends were 0 bases for V and 7 bases for J; bases not matched to a gene: 7. Germline CDR1 SGHRS, CDR2 YFSETQ. The CDR3 loop spans 16 amino acids. Written as DNA, the CDR3 is TGCGCCAGCAGCTTGGCAACAGGGGGCGGAGGCGGGGAGCTGTTTTTT. Its protein product is CASSLATGGGGGELFF.

This clone was seen just once. The CDR3 nucleotides read TGTGCCAGCAGTGATTCTGGCGGCAGCAATCAGCCCCAGCATTTT. This encodes CASSDSGGSNQPQHF. This chain joins TRBV2 and TRBJ1-5; D is unclear. From germline, CDR1 is SNHLY and CDR2 FYNNEI. This CDR3 has 15 amino acids. Trimming removed 3 bases at V and 1 base at J, with 10 bases between. Together with reference TRBV2 and TRBJ1-5, the CDR3 gives the full variable domain: EPEVTQTPSHQVTQMGQEVILRCVPISNHLYFYWYRQILGQKVEFLVSFYNNEISEKSEIFDDQFSVERPDGSNFTLKIRSTKLEDSAMYFCASSDSGGSNQPQHFGDGTRLSIL.

This chain connects TRBV2 to TRBJ1-4; weak D call: TRBD1 (5 bases). Trimming took off 8 bases at V and 8 bases at J, with 18 bases between the two ends. CDR1 and CDR2 (germline): SNHLY, FYNNEI. The CDR3 is 14 amino acids. The DNA of the CDR3 is TGTGCCAGCTCGACCCAGGGCCCACGAGAAAAACTGTTTTTT. It encodes CASSTQGPREKLFF.

V and J are TRBV3-1 (or the pseudogene TRBV3-2) and TRBJ1-1, with D possibly matching TRBD1 (5 bases). V was cut by 3 bases and J by 1 base, with 15 bases left in between. Germline CDR1 reads LGHDT; CDR2 reads YNNKEL (reference sequence). The CDR3 is 16 amino acids. The CDR3 bases are TGTGCCAGCAGCCACCCATCCCTCCAGGGGAACACTGAAGCTTTCTTT. This sequence encodes CASSHPSLQGNTEAFF.

This clone was seen a handful of times. The chain joins TRBV11-3 to TRBJ2-7; D perhaps matches TRBD2 (5 bases). The germline V and J ends were trimmed by 0 bases and 0 bases, with 6 bases remaining between them. Germline values: CDR1 SGHNT, CDR2 YENEEA. The length of the CDR3 is 14 residues. The CDR3 nucleotides read TGTGCCAGCAGCTTAGAGAGGGCCTCCTACGAGCAGTACTTC. Its translation is CASSLERASYEQYF.

This chain uses TRBV6-5 with TRBJ1-3, with 10 bases that match TRBD1. This CDR3 has 15 amino acids. Germline values: CDR1 MNHEY, CDR2 SVGAGI. The junction had 6 bases not matched to a gene; V was cut back by 6 bases and J by 4 bases. The CDR3 nucleotides read TGTGCCAGCAGCCTGGACAGGGGGGAAGGAAACACCATATATTTT. Its protein is CASSLDRGEGNTIYF.

The gene calls are TRBV18 and TRBJ2-1; TRBD2 agrees at 9 bases. The V gene end was trimmed by 5 bases and the J gene end by 6 bases; junction bases not matched to a gene: 8. There are 15 residues in the CDR3. CDR1 KGHSH and CDR2 LQKENI come from the germline V gene. The CDR3 region is CASSASSGALNEQFF. Here the CDR3 DNA reads TGTGCCAGCTCAGCTTCTAGCGGGGCCCTCAATGAGCAGTTCTTC.

This chain joins TRBV12-3 or TRBV12-4 and TRBJ1-5; no firm D call. This CDR3 comprises 12 residues. Trimming pared 6 bases from V and 5 bases from J, leaving 8 bases between. CDR3 sequence: CASSGGHQPQHF. The CDR3 DNA reads as TGTGCCAGCAGCGGCGGGCATCAGCCCCAGCATTTT.

The genes are TRBV30 and TRBJ1-3, with TRBD1 identical over 8 bases. The CDR3 extends over 15 amino acids. After removal of 7 bases from V and 0 bases from J, the junction contained 8 bases not matched to a gene. Germline V gene lookup returns CDR1 GTSNPN and CDR2 SVGIG (reference sequence). The CDR3 DNA follows: TGTGCCTTAAACCGGGACAGGTACTCTGGAAACACCATATATTTT. Its protein product is CALNRDRYSGNTIYF.

The rearrangement links TRBV6-6 to TRBJ1-5, with TRBD1 matching over 8 bases. The CDR3 is 15 residues long. J was trimmed by 6 bases and V by 0 bases; bases with no gene match: 4. Germline V gene lookup returns CDR1 MNHNY and CDR2 SVGAGI (reference sequence). The CDR3 here is CASSYSDRAAQPQHF. The CDR3 coding sequence is TGTGCCAGCAGTTACTCGGACAGGGCTGCTCAGCCCCAGCATTTT.

The J gene is TRBJ2-7, the V gene TRBV10-2; D uncertain. V was shortened by 5 bases and J by 3 bases, with 11 bases between the two germline ends. Germline CDR1 is WSHSY and CDR2 is SAAADI. The CDR3 loop spans 13 amino acids. Here the CDR3 reads CASSNSIVYEQYF. The CDR3 bases are TGCGCCAGCAGTAACAGTATAGTCTACGAGCAGTACTTC.